The T cell receptor (beta chain) under discussion was sequenced for a study of spatial heterogeneity in lung cancer. Across the whole study: The study sequenced follow-up PBMC samples when they were available, at a median of approximately 2 years after resection.

This CDR3 is 15 amino acids long. Trimming at V came to 4 bases and at J to 4 bases, leaving 4 bases not matched to a gene. Germline CDR1 SGHAT, CDR2 FQNNGV. TCRdb re-called the 5' RACE reads with MiXCR, one entry per CDR3 protein. The sample holds just over 70,000 distinct CDR3 sequences, roughly 8.9% seen once. The time point: blood at routine non-recurrence follow-up after resection. Without sorting, whole RNA was sequenced from tumor, nontumor lung or frozen PBMC. This clonotype has a count of ten or more. This clonotype was obtained from a female donor with early-stage non-small cell lung cancer. This specimen was PBMCs, taken at follow-up. The V call is TRBV11-2, the J call TRBJ2-2, with TRBD1 matching 9 bases. The CDR3 DNA is TGTGCCAGCAGCTCTACAGGGGGCGGCACCGGGGAGCTGTTTTTT. This sequence encodes CASSSTGGGTGELFF.